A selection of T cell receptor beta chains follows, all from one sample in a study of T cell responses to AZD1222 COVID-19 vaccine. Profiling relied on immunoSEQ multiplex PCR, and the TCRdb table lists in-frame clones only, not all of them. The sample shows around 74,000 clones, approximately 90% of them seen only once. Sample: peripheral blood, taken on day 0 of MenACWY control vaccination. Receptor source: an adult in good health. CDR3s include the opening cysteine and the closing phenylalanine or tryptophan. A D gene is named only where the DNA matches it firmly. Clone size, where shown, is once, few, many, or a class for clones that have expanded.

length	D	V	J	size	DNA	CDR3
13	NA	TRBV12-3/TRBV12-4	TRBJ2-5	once	TGTGCCAGCCAGCCTCCGACCGAAGAGACCCAGTACTTC	CASQPPTEETQYF
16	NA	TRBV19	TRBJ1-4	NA	TGTGCCAGTAGTGCTTCCGACGGGCAGGCTAATGAAAAACTGTTTTTT	CASSASDGQANEKLFF
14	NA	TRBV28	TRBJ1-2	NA	TGTGCCAGCAGGCCGGGATCCTTCGCCTATGGCTACACCTTC	CASRPGSFAYGYTF
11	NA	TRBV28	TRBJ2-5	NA	TGTGCCAGCAGTTACCAAGAGACCCAGTACTTC	CASSYQETQYF
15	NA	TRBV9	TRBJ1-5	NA	TGTGCCAGCAGCGCAGAAGGACAGATCGATCAGCCCCAGCATTTT	CASSAEGQIDQPQHF
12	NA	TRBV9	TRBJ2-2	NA	TGTGCCAGCAGCGTAGGGTTCGGGGAGCTGTTTTTT	CASSVGFGELFF
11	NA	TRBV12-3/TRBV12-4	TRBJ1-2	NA	TGTGCCAGCAGTGGCGGCTTTGGCTACACCTTC	CASSGGFGYTF
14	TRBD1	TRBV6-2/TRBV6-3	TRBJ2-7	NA	TGTGCCAGCAGTTACCCCGGACAGGGAGGCGAGCAGTACTTC	CASSYPGQGGEQYF
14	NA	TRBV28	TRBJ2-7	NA	TGTGCCAGCAGTCAATCGGGGAGCTCCTACGAGCAGTACTTC	CASSQSGSSYEQYF
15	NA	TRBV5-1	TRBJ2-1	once	TGCGCCAGCAGCTTGTCGGGGGACATTCCGAATGAGCAGTTCTTC	CASSLSGDIPNEQFF
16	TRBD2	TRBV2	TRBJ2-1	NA	TGTGCCAGCAGTGGACTAGCGGGGGGTCTCTACAATGAGCAGTTCTTC	CASSGLAGGLYNEQFF
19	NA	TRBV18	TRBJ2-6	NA	TGTGCCAGCTCACCTTTGAGACAGGCCGCGAGCTCTGGGGCCAACGTCCTGACTTTC	CASSPLRQAASSGANVLTF
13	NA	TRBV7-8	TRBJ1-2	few	TGTGCCAGCAGCTTAGCAGGGGGCTATGGCTACACCTTC	CASSLAGGYGYTF
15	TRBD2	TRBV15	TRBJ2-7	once	TGTGCCACCAGCAGGAACCGGGGGGAACCCTACGAGCAGTACTTC	CATSRNRGEPYEQYF
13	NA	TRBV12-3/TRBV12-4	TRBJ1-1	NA	TGTGCCAGCAGTTTATACCGCCCCACTGAAGCTTTCTTT	CASSLYRPTEAFF
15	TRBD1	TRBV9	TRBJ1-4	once	TGTGCCAGCAGCGTAGACAGGGGAGGTGGTGAAAAACTGTTTTTT	CASSVDRGGGEKLFF
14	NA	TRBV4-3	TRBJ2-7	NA	TGCGCCAGCAGCCGGGAGGTCTTCTCCTACGAGCAGTACTTC	CASSREVFSYEQYF
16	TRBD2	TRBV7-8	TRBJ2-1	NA	TGTGCCAGCAGCTCCCGGACTAGCGGGGGACGCAATGAGCAGTTCTTC	CASSSRTSGGRNEQFF
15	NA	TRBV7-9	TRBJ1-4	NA	TGTGCCAGCAGCTTTGGGGGACCCCGGGCTGAAAAACTGTTTTTT	CASSFGGPRAEKLFF
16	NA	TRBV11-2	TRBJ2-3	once	TGTGCCAGCAGCTTAGATCTAGGGATTAGCACAGATACGCAGTATTTT	CASSLDLGISTDTQYF
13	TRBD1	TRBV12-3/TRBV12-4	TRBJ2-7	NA	TGTGCCAGCAGTTTACAGCAGGGGGCCGAGCAGTACTTC	CASSLQQGAEQYF
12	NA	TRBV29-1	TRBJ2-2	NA	TGCAGCGTTGGGCCGGACACCGGGGAGCTGTTTTTT	CSVGPDTGELFF
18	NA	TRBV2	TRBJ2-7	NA	TGTGCCAGCAGTTTAGGGGGGAGGGCCTCTTTAAAAACCTACGAGCAGTACTTC	CASSLGGRASLKTYEQYF
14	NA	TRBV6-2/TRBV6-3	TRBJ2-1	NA	TGTGCCAGCAGTTACCGGGGGCTACGCAATGAGCAGTTCTTC	CASSYRGLRNEQFF
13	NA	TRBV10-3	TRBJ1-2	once	TGTGCCATCAGTGACCAGGAGTGGGATGGCTACACCTTC	CAISDQEWDGYTF
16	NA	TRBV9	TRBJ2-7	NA	TGTGCCAGCAGCGCAGGTAGCGACTCCACCTCCTACGAGCAGTACTTC	CASSAGSDSTSYEQYF
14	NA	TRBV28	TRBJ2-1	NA	TGTGCCAGCAGTTTATTGCAGGGGCGGGATGAGCAGTTCTTC	CASSLLQGRDEQFF
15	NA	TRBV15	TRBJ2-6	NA	TGTGCCACCAGCAGAGCAGACTCTGGGGCCAACGTCCTGACTTTC	CATSRADSGANVLTF
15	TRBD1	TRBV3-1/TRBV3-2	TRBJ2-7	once	TGTGCCAGCAGCCAAAGAACAGGGGGCTCCTACGAGCAGTACTTC	CASSQRTGGSYEQYF
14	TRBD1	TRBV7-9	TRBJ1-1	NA	TGTGCCAGCAGCGACAGGGGAGGGAACACTGAAGCTTTCTTT	CASSDRGGNTEAFF
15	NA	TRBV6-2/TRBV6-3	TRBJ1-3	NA	TGTGCCAGCAGTAGACGACGCAGCTCTGGAAACACCATATATTTT	CASSRRRSSGNTIYF
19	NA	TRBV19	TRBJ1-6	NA	TGTGCCAGTAGAGTACAGAACTTTGGGGGCCGTCGTGATAATTCACCCCTCCACTTT	CASRVQNFGGRRDNSPLHF
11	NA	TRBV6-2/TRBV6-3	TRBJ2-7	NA	TGTGCCAGCAGTTACTTGTACGAGCAGTACTTC	CASSYLYEQYF
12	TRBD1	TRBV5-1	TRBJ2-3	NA	TGCGCCAGCAGCTCGGACAGGTCCACGCAGTATTTT	CASSSDRSTQYF
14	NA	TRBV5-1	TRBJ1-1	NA	TGCGCCAGCAGCTACGGGACGGCGAACACTGAAGCTTTCTTT	CASSYGTANTEAFF
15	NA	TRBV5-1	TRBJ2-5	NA	TGCGCCAGCAGCGGGAAGACCGCTTCCCAAGAGACCCAGTACTTC	CASSGKTASQETQYF
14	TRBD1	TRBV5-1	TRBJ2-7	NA	TGCGCCAGCAGCCTCGGGACAGGGGGCGTCGAGCAGTACTTC	CASSLGTGGVEQYF
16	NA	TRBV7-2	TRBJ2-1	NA	TGTGCCAGCAGCTTAGTTGGAGGGCTTCAAATGAATGAGCAGTTCTTC	CASSLVGGLQMNEQFF
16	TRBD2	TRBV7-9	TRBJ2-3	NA	TGTGCCAGCAGCCTTAGCGGGAGCGGGAGCACAGATACGCAGTATTTT	CASSLSGSGSTDTQYF
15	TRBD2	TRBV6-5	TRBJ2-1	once	TGTGCCAGCAGGCAAGGACTAGCGGGAGGGAATGAGCAGTTCTTC	CASRQGLAGGNEQFF
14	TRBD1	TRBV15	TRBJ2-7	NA	TGTGCCACCAGCTCCCGGGACAGACCCTACGAGCAGTACTTC	CATSSRDRPYEQYF
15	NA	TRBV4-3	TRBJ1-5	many	TGCGCCAGCAGCCAAGGAGGGCCAGACAATCAGCCCCAGCATTTT	CASSQGGPDNQPQHF
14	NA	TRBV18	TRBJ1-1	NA	TGTGCCAGCTCACAGGTGGGGAGGGACACTGAAGCTTTCTTT	CASSQVGRDTEAFF
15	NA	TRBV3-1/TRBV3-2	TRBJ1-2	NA	TGTGCCAGCAGCCAAACGTCAGACAGAAACTATGGCTACACCTTC	CASSQTSDRNYGYTF